Each of the 16 T cell receptor beta chains below was sequenced from the same sample in a study of T cell repertoires in cytomegalovirus infection. MiXCR was run by TCRdb on the reads, yielding one entry per CDR3 protein. The table includes about 220,000 distinct CDR3 sequences, 35% to 40% detected once. No antigens are known for them. Source: CD8+ T cells from cultured PBMCs, taken from culture after CMV antigen stimulation. All receptors come from a human donor in good health (CMV status not recorded). Some clones in this sample may be carry-over from other donors' samples.

The V call is TRBV7-9, the J call TRBJ2-7; possible D gene TRBD2, 5 bases. CDR1 is SEHNR, CDR2 FQNEAQ, per germline (reference sequence). CDR3 length: 12 residues. V was pared by 5 bases and J by 5 bases, with 10 bases between. Written as DNA, the CDR3 is TGTGCCAGCAGCCCCTTGACTAACGAGCAGTACTTC. This translates into CASSPLTNEQYF.

The CDR3 spells CASSYRDREDEQFF. DNA for the CDR3: TGTGCCAGCAGTTATCGGGACAGGGAAGATGAGCAGTTCTTC. J is TRBJ2-1 and V is TRBV7-6, with TRBD1 identical over 9 bases. J lost 8 bases, V lost 6 bases, and 8 bases had no gene match. The CDR3 is made up of 14 amino acids. CDR1 and CDR2 from the germline V gene are SGHVS and FNYEAQ.

Comments on this clonotype: At one boundary the junction diverges from the germline segment, which might be a read error. The genes are TRBV12-3 or TRBV12-4 and TRBJ2-5; 7 positions match TRBD2. CDR3 size: 17 residues. The CDR3 spells CARSLASGVIGQETQYF. In DNA form, the CDR3 reads TGTGCCAGAAGTTTAGCTAGCGGTGTTATCGGGCAAGAGACCCAGTACTTC.

This clonotype has a handful of counts. The rearrangement uses TRBV27 and TRBJ2-6; 11 bases are a match to TRBD1. The CDR3 is made up of 16 amino acids. Germline-derived CDR1 and CDR2 are MNHEY and SMNVEV (reference sequence). V was clipped by 6 bases and J by 2 bases; unmatched bases: 3. The CDR3 coding sequence is TGTGCCAGCAGGGGACAGGGGGGCGCTGGGGCCAACGTCCTGACTTTC. Its protein product is CASRGQGGAGANVLTF.

The CDR3 nucleotides read TGTGCCAGCAGTTACTCGTCACCGGAAACTTGGACCCAGTACTTC. As protein: CASSYSSPETWTQYF. The V and J genes are TRBV6-2 or TRBV6-3 and TRBJ2-5; D is uncertain. The CDR3 is 15 residues long. Germline V gene lookup returns CDR1 MNHEY and CDR2 SVGEGT. V was cut by 0 bases and J by 7 bases, with 15 bases left in between.

The chain links TRBV7-3 to TRBJ2-3; 7 nucleotides agree with TRBD2. With V trimmed by 6 bases and J by 0 bases, 12 bases remained unmatched. The CDR3 extends over 17 amino acids. Germline V CDR1 and CDR2: SGHTA, FQGTGA. As DNA, the CDR3 is TGTGCCAGCAGTTTCTTATCGGGACTACATAGCACAGATACGCAGTATTTT. It yields the protein CASSFLSGLHSTDTQYF.

The chain joins TRBV4-2 to TRBJ1-4; weak D call: TRBD1 (5 bases). This CDR3 region has 15 residues. Germline V gene lookup returns CDR1 LGHNA and CDR2 YNFKEQ. The germline V and J ends were trimmed by 0 bases and 8 bases, with 13 bases remaining between them. The CDR3 region is CASSQDRDQMEKLFF. The DNA for the CDR3 is TGTGCCAGCAGCCAAGACCGGGACCAAATGGAAAAACTGTTTTTT.

The J gene is TRBJ1-2, the V gene TRBV4-1; D call uncertain. The germline CDR1 and CDR2 sequences are MGHRA and YSYEKL. The CDR3 is 15 residues long. V gave up 4 bases and J gave up 7 bases, with 19 bases separating them. In DNA form, the CDR3 reads TGCGCCAGCAGCCCTTACCCTCGGAGTAACGGTGGCTACACCTTC. This sequence encodes CASSPYPRSNGGYTF.

This clonotype was counted only a few times. V and J are TRBV28 and TRBJ2-7; 10 nucleotides agree with TRBD1. Germline lookup yields CDR1 MDHEN and CDR2 SYDVKM. CDR3 size: 15 residues. V lost 6 bases, J lost 8 bases, and 13 bases stayed unmatched. CDR3 protein: CASSPPPGQGRKQYF. CDR3 DNA sequence: TGTGCCAGCAGCCCCCCCCCGGGACAGGGGAGGAAGCAGTACTTC.

This clonotype has just one count. J is TRBJ2-7 and V is TRBV6-8, with 14 positions matching TRBD2. CDR3 size: 16 residues. V gave up 6 bases and J gave up 1 base; unmatched junction bases: 5. From germline, CDR1 is MNHGY and CDR2 SAAAGT. In DNA form, the CDR3 reads TGTGCCAGCAGAGGGACTAGCGGGAGAGGATCCTACGAGCAGTACTTC. This sequence encodes CASRGTSGRGSYEQYF.

CDR3 region: CSARLNLGYEQYF. In DNA form, the CDR3 reads TGCAGCGCCAGACTCAACCTCGGCTACGAGCAGTACTTC. The chain employs TRBV29-1 and TRBJ2-7; unclear D gene. The CDR3 is 13 amino acids. V was pared by 7 bases and J by 3 bases, with 16 bases between. Germline V gene lookup returns CDR1 SQVTM and CDR2 ANQGSEA.

In this sample, this clonotype turned up a few times. The chain employs TRBV12-3 or TRBV12-4 and TRBJ1-1; no clear D gene. V dropped 10 bases and J dropped 2 bases, with 8 bases sitting between them. The CDR3 is 11 residues long. The CDR3 sequence: CATVKNTEAFF. CDR3 DNA: TGTGCCACCGTGAAAAACACTGAAGCTTTCTTT.

The gene calls are TRBV7-6 and TRBJ2-1, with a weak D call TRBD1 (5 bases). The CDR3 has 14 amino acids. Germline V gene sequence: CDR1 SGHVS, CDR2 FNYEAQ. Trimming pared 3 bases from V and 8 bases from J, leaving 14 bases between. CDR3 nucleotides: TGTGCCAGCAGCTTTAGGCAGGGTGGCCATGAGCAGTTCTTC. Translation: CASSFRQGGHEQFF.

This clonotype was recorded a few times. This sequence joins TRBV25-1 and TRBJ2-3; possibly TRBD1 for D (6 bases). V lost 5 bases and J lost 0, with 15 bases in between. This CDR3 comprises 16 residues. CDR1 MGHDK and CDR2 SYGVNS come from the germline V gene. CDR3 DNA sequence: TGTGCCAGCAGTCCCGGGACACCTACTAGCACAGATACGCAGTATTTT. This codes for CASSPGTPTSTDTQYF.

This sequence joins TRBV11-2 and TRBJ2-3; D possibly matches TRBD1 or TRBD2 (5 bases each). Germline V gives CDR1 SGHAT, CDR2 FQNNGV. Trimming left V 3 bases short and J 1 base short, with 14 bases between. The CDR3 sequence is 16 residues long. For the CDR3, the DNA is TGTGCCAGCAGCTTGAGAGGGGCAGCACGCACAGATACGCAGTATTTT. It encodes CASSLRGAARTDTQYF.

The CDR3 reads CSARTREGTYEQYF. DNA of the CDR3: TGCAGTGCTAGAACTCGCGAGGGTACCTACGAGCAGTACTTC. The V gene is TRBV20-1, the J gene TRBJ2-7, with a weak D call TRBD2 (5 bases). V lost 2 bases to trimming and J lost 2 bases, with 13 bases between them. The CDR3 is 14 amino acids. Germline CDR1 DFQATT, CDR2 SNEGSKA (reference sequence).